This T cell receptor (beta chain) was recovered during a study of T-cell memory formation after mild COVID-19. TCRdb passed the 5' RACE reads through MiXCR, listing each CDR3 protein once. Of about 140,000 distinct CDR3 sequences listed, more than 14% are singletons. Turning to this clonotype: Its antigen is as yet unknown.

Germline-derived CDR1 and CDR2 are SGHVS and FNYEAQ. J gave up 3 bases and V 5 bases, and 9 bases lay outside the gene matches. The CDR3 has 16 amino acids. Regarding the study as a whole: The finding that pre-infection memory included some responding clones suggested that cross-reactive memory joined.

The rearrangement uses TRBV7-6 and TRBJ2-7, with 11 bases fitting TRBD2. The sequenced sample consisted of PBMCs or a T cell subset sorted from them (not recorded which). This receptor was identified in an adult woman who had mild COVID-19 (a few samples of this study predate the infection). Cell type and time point are not known. CDR3 DNA sequence: TGTGCCAGCAGCGGCCGTAGCGGGGGGGCCGGCTACGAGCAGTACTTC. This encodes CASSGRSGGAGYEQYF.